These 27 T cell receptor beta chains were sequenced from one sample in a study of blood T cell repertoires in COVID-19. Sequenced by immunoSEQ multiplex PCR; TCRdb stores in-frame clones only, minus some. The data hold some 110,000 clones, with roughly 90% observed a single time. The sequencing sample was made of peripheral blood. These receptors were obtained from a human donor in a cohort sampled during active COVID-19.

This chain connects TRBV27 to TRBJ2-1; no clear D. Trimming took 4 bases from V and 4 from J, leaving 17 bases between them. The CDR3 is 16 amino acids. CDR1 is MNHEY and CDR2 is SMNVEV in the germline V gene (reference sequence). CDR3 nucleotides: TGTGCCAGCAGTTCCCAAGACTCACCCCTTTACAATGAGCAGTTCTTC. Translating gives CASSSQDSPLYNEQFF.

V gene TRBV28 combines with J gene TRBJ1-4; D is unresolved. Germline values: CDR1 MDHEN, CDR2 SYDVKM. V shed 8 bases and J shed 3 bases, with 10 bases lying between them. This CDR3 is 13 amino acids long. CDR3 protein: CASRRVPNEKLFF. The CDR3 DNA follows: TGTGCCAGCCGAAGAGTGCCTAATGAAAAACTGTTTTTT.

This chain connects TRBV3-1 (or the pseudogene TRBV3-2) to TRBJ1-2, with 7 bases lining up with TRBD1. This CDR3 contains 19 residues. V was clipped by 0 bases and J by 4 bases; unmatched bases: 17. Germline CDR1 is LGHDT and CDR2 is YNNKEL (reference sequence). The CDR3 nucleotides are TGTGCCAGCAGCCAAGACGTCGATGCTCGACCGGGACAGAGCTATGGCTACACCTTC. The encoded protein is CASSQDVDARPGQSYGYTF.

Details on this clone: This same CDR3 is encoded by further DNA sequences in the sample. The chain joins TRBV7-2 to TRBJ2-7; no clear D gene. Trimming removed 1 base from V and 3 bases from J, with 10 bases in between. The CDR3 has 14 amino acids. Germline loops: CDR1 SGHTA, CDR2 FQGNSA. The CDR3 bases are TGTGCCAGCAGCTTAGACGGCGGCTTCTACGAGCAGTACTTC. The encoded protein is CASSLDGGFYEQYF. Based on the CDR3 plus reference TRBV7-2 and TRBJ2-7, the full variable domain is GAGVSQSPSNKVTEKGKDVELRCDPISGHTALYWYRQSLGQGLEFLIYFQGNSAPDKSGLPSDRFSAERTGGSVSTLTIQRTQQEDSAVYLCASSLDGGFYEQYFGPGTRLTVT.

A word on this clone: Other DNA sequences in the sample encode the same CDR3. The chain recombines TRBV27 with TRBJ2-7, with D possibly TRBD1 on 5 matching bases. CDR1 is MNHEY and CDR2 is SMNVEV in the germline V gene (reference sequence). This CDR3 is built from 15 residues. V was pared by 3 bases and J by 3 bases, with 15 bases between. CDR3 protein: CASSFGSTGHYEQYF. In DNA form, the CDR3 reads TGTGCCAGCAGTTTCGGCTCCACAGGACACTACGAGCAGTACTTC.

The chain is built from TRBV5-1 and TRBJ1-1; D is ambiguous. In germline, CDR1 is SGHRS, CDR2 YFSETQ. CDR3 size: 14 residues. Trimming took 0 bases from V and 3 from J, leaving 9 bases between them. The CDR3 is CASSLGHPHTEAFF. CDR3 DNA sequence: TGCGCCAGCAGCTTGGGACATCCTCACACTGAAGCTTTCTTT.

The chain uses TRBV9 and TRBJ2-3, with 8 nucleotides matching TRBD2. V lost 0 bases and J lost 1; bases outside the gene matches: 4. This CDR3 spans 16 amino acids. Germline assignment: CDR1 SGDLS and CDR2 YYNGEE. CDR3 in amino acids: CASSVETSGRTDTQYF. In DNA form, the CDR3 reads TGTGCCAGCAGCGTAGAAACTAGCGGTCGCACAGATACGCAGTATTTT.

The chain couples TRBV6-2 or TRBV6-3 to TRBJ2-1; tentative D call: TRBD2 (5 bases). The CDR3 loop spans 16 amino acids. Germline V gene lookup returns CDR1 MNHEY and CDR2 SVGEGT. The V gene lost 6 bases and the J gene lost 8 bases, with 23 bases spanning the gap. CDR3 sequence reads: CASSTARRVLFYEQFF. DNA for the CDR3: TGTGCCAGCAGCACCGCCAGGCGGGTCCTTTTCTATGAGCAGTTCTTC.

This rearrangement joins TRBV7-9 to TRBJ1-2, with D hard to call. This CDR3 is built from 13 residues. Trimming stripped 6 bases from V and 6 bases from J, with 14 bases between. Germline V lookup: CDR1 SEHNR, CDR2 FQNEAQ (reference sequence). Here the CDR3 DNA reads TGTGCCAGCAGATCCACGGGAGAGGATGGCTACACCTTC. As protein: CASRSTGEDGYTF.

The chain employs TRBV28 and TRBJ2-7, with a weak D call TRBD2 (7 bases). The V end lost 8 bases, the J end lost 2 bases, and 19 bases lay between the germline ends. The CDR3 contains 15 residues. The V gene's germline CDR1 is MDHEN and CDR2 SYDVKM. The CDR3 nucleotides read TGTGCCAGCCGAGGCGGGACAAGCGGGGCCTACGAGCAGTACTTC. This sequence encodes CASRGGTSGAYEQYF.

This chain uses TRBV6-5 with TRBJ2-7, with 7 bases fitting TRBD1. Germline CDR1 is MNHEY and CDR2 is SVGAGI. The junction had 10 bases not matched to a gene; V was cut back by 4 bases and J by 4 bases. The length of the CDR3 is 15 residues. In nucleotides, the CDR3 is TGTGCCAGCAGTTCGCCAGACAGGGTAGTGTACGAGCAGTACTTC. Encoded protein: CASSSPDRVVYEQYF.

The chain carries TRBV19 and TRBJ2-7, with TRBD1 matching over 11 bases. This CDR3 comprises 15 residues. Germline CDR1 reads LNHDA; CDR2 reads SQIVND (reference sequence). With V trimmed by 9 bases and J by 2 bases, 9 bases remained unmatched. The CDR3 spells CASQRGQGVAYEQYF. DNA for the CDR3: TGTGCCAGCCAGCGGGGACAGGGGGTGGCCTACGAGCAGTACTTC.

J is TRBJ2-3 and V is TRBV7-2, with TRBD1 matching 9 bases. V was clipped by 2 bases and J by 3 bases; unmatched bases: 3. Germline CDR1 SGHTA, CDR2 FQGNSA. This CDR3 has 15 amino acids. CDR3 sequence (DNA): TGTGCCAGCAGCTTAAGCGGACAGGGGACAGATACGCAGTATTTT. Translating it yields CASSLSGQGTDTQYF.

A remark on this clone: Different DNA sequences within this sample yield the same CDR3. The genes are TRBV7-2 and TRBJ1-6; D is unclear. With 5 bases removed from V and 7 bases from J, the gap between germline ends came to 3 bases. Germline V gives CDR1 SGHTA, CDR2 FQGNSA. This CDR3 comprises 11 residues. In DNA form, the CDR3 reads TGTGCCAGCAGCCTCAATTCACCCCTCCACTTT. This encodes CASSLNSPLHF.

This clone has just one count. This chain links TRBV6-5 with TRBJ2-7; weak D call: TRBD2 (5 bases). The V gene lost 0 bases and the J gene lost 7 bases, with 10 bases spanning the gap. This CDR3 has 13 amino acids. Germline V lookup: CDR1 MNHEY, CDR2 SVGAGI. CDR3: CASSYSRVEEQYF. In nucleotides, the CDR3 is TGTGCCAGCAGTTACTCGCGGGTGGAAGAGCAGTACTTC.

The V gene is TRBV2, the J gene TRBJ2-1; unclear D gene. Per germline, CDR1 SNHLY and CDR2 FYNNEI. V was trimmed by 2 bases and J by 3 bases, leaving 8 bases between them. The CDR3 loop spans 14 amino acids. CDR3 DNA sequence: TGTGCCAGCAGTGAATTTACGGGCTACAATGAGCAGTTCTTC. It codes for CASSEFTGYNEQFF.

The rearrangement joins TRBV15 to TRBJ2-1, with 8 bases lining up with TRBD2. This CDR3 is built from 15 residues. Germline V gene data show CDR1 as LNHNV and CDR2 as YYDKDF (reference sequence). The J segment lost 10 bases and the V segment lost 0 bases, leaving 8 bases of the junction unmatched. CDR3 protein: CATSREVAGGWEQFF. For the CDR3, the DNA is TGTGCCACCAGCAGAGAGGTCGCGGGGGGCTGGGAGCAGTTCTTC.

V gene TRBV7-9 combines with J gene TRBJ2-1; 9 bases match TRBD2. V gave up 6 bases and J gave up 4 bases; unmatched junction bases: 7. CDR1 SEHNR and CDR2 FQNEAQ come from the germline V gene (reference sequence). This CDR3 is built from 15 residues. CDR3 in amino acids: CASRPPAGGYNEQFF. The DNA for the CDR3 is TGTGCCAGCAGGCCTCCCGCGGGAGGGTACAATGAGCAGTTCTTC.

The chain is built from TRBV19 and TRBJ1-4, with D possibly being TRBD1 (6 bases). Germline loops: CDR1 LNHDA, CDR2 SQIVND (reference sequence). V dropped 5 bases and J dropped 7 bases, with 20 bases sitting between them. The CDR3 has 16 amino acids. CDR3 bases: TGTGCCAGTAGTCTGTTGGCGCGGGGGGCGGGTGAAAAACTGTTTTTT. This gives the protein CASSLLARGAGEKLFF.

V gene TRBV19 combines with J gene TRBJ2-3; weak D call: TRBD2 (6 bases). V shed 3 bases and J shed 11 bases, with 12 bases lying between them. The CDR3 length is 12 residues. Germline V gene lookup returns CDR1 LNHDA and CDR2 SQIVND (reference sequence). The CDR3 here is CASSIGGEEQYF. In DNA form, the CDR3 reads TGTGCCAGTAGTATTGGCGGGGAGGAGCAGTATTTT.

The chain carries TRBV29-1 and TRBJ1-1; TRBD1 aligns across 10 bases. Germline V CDR1 and CDR2: SQVTM, ANQGSEA. The CDR3 runs 14 residues. V shed 0 bases and J 10 bases; nucleotides not matched to a gene: 8. DNA of the CDR3: TGCAGCGTTGAAGATAGGGGACAGGGGTTAGGAGCTTTCTTT. It translates to CSVEDRGQGLGAFF. Supplemented by reference TRBV29-1 and TRBJ1-1, the full variable domain reads SAVISQKPSRDICQRGTSLTIQCQVDSQVTMMFWYRQQPGQSLTLIATANQGSEATYESGFVIDKFPISRPNLTFSTLTVSNMSPEDSSIYLCSVEDRGQGLGAFFGQGTRLTVV.

This clone was detected only once. The chain carries TRBV19 and TRBJ2-3, with D possibly being TRBD2 (5 bases). V dropped 2 bases and J dropped 2 bases, with 14 bases sitting between them. Looked up from germline, CDR1 is LNHDA and CDR2 is SQIVND (reference sequence). The length of the CDR3 is 16 residues. The CDR3 coding sequence is TGTGCCAGTAGTATACGTTATAGCGCATTCACAGATACGCAGTATTTT. Its protein product is CASSIRYSAFTDTQYF.

A note on this clone: The identical CDR3 is also encoded by other nucleotide sequences in the sample. This chain connects TRBV5-1 to TRBJ2-7, with 10 bases aligning to TRBD1. Losses at the gene ends were 0 bases for V and 4 bases for J; bases not matched to a gene: 4. The CDR3 loop spans 15 amino acids. Germline loops: CDR1 SGHRS, CDR2 YFSETQ. For the CDR3, the DNA is TGCGCCAGCAGCTTGGCCGGGACAGGGGCGTACGAGCAGTACTTC. It is translated as CASSLAGTGAYEQYF. The full variable domain, rest sourced from reference TRBV5-1 and TRBJ2-7, is KAGVTQTPRYLIKTRGQQVTLSCSPISGHRSVSWYQQTPGQGLQFLFEYFSETQRNKGNFPGRFSGRQFSNSRSEMNVSTLELGDSALYLCASSLAGTGAYEQYFGPGTRLTVT.

Only one count was recorded for this clone. V usage is TRBV6-5 and J usage is TRBJ1-4; D gene uncertain. CDR1 is MNHEY, CDR2 SVGAGI, per germline. This CDR3 is built from 13 residues. V was trimmed by 5 bases and J by 0 bases, leaving 4 bases between them. The CDR3 region is CASSTSTNEKLFF. CDR3 nucleotide sequence: TGTGCCAGCAGTACTTCAACTAATGAAAAACTGTTTTTT.

This clone was counted between two and nine times. The chain has TRBV9 and TRBJ1-4, with 7 bases lining up with TRBD1. V lost 4 bases, J lost 0 bases, and 6 bases stayed unmatched. Germline-derived CDR1 and CDR2 are SGDLS and YYNGEE. The CDR3 covers 16 residues. Here the CDR3 reads CASSRTGVSTNEKLFF. CDR3 coding DNA: TGTGCCAGCAGCCGGACAGGAGTTTCAACTAATGAAAAACTGTTTTTT. The whole variable domain, filled in from reference TRBV9 and TRBJ1-4, reads DSGVTQTPKHLITATGQRVTLRCSPRSGDLSVYWYQQSLDQGLQFLIQYYNGEERAKGNILERFSAQQFPDLHSELNLSSLELGDSALYFCASSRTGVSTNEKLFFGSGTQLSVL.

J is TRBJ2-7 and V is TRBV5-1; 9 bases map to TRBD1. In germline, CDR1 is SGHRS, CDR2 YFSETQ. With V trimmed by 4 bases and J by 4 bases, 6 bases remained unmatched. The CDR3 spans 14 residues. CDR3 sequence reads: CASSVDRGVYEQYF. CDR3 nucleotides: TGCGCCAGCAGCGTGGACAGGGGTGTGTACGAGCAGTACTTC.

The chain has TRBV18 and TRBJ2-5; D remains unclear. CDR3 size: 15 residues. From germline, CDR1 is KGHSH and CDR2 LQKENI. Deletions cut 3 bases from V and 2 bases from J, with 13 bases between. The CDR3, as DNA: TGTGCCAGCTCACCTGGTGAAGCCAGGCAAGAGACCCAGTACTTC. Residues: CASSPGEARQETQYF. The full variable domain, with the rest looked up from reference TRBV18 and TRBJ2-5, is NAGVMQNPRHLVRRRGQEARLRCSPMKGHSHVYWYRQLPEEGLKFMVYLQKENIIDESGMPKERFSAEFPKEGPSILRIQQVVRGDSAAYFCASSPGEARQETQYFGPGTRLLVL.